Listed here are 31 T cell receptor beta chains from one sample, sequenced in a study of radiotherapy plus CTLA-4 blockade in lung cancer. The data were produced by immunoSEQ multiplex PCR, yet TCRdb's version contains in-frame clones alone and is incomplete. The repertoire holds some 80,000 clones, with more than 60% as singletons. Sequenced material: peripheral blood, taken from a patient treated with radiotherapy plus ipilimumab. These receptors all stem from a human donor with non-small cell lung cancer whose response to radiotherapy plus ipilimumab could not be evaluated. Some clones in this sample may be carry-over from other donors' samples.

This clone was detected only once. This sequence joins TRBV7-9 and TRBJ1-5; no definite D call. The CDR3 consists of 13 residues. Germline V gene sequence: CDR1 SEHNR, CDR2 FQNEAQ (reference sequence). V shed 0 bases and J shed 10 bases, with 10 bases lying between them. The CDR3 protein is CASSLAGGPPQHF. As DNA, the CDR3 is TGTGCCAGCAGCTTAGCAGGAGGCCCTCCCCAGCATTTT. Together with reference TRBV7-9 and TRBJ1-5, the CDR3 gives the full variable domain: DTGVSQNPRHKITKRGQNVTFRCDPISEHNRLYWYRQTLGQGPEFLTYFQNEAQLEKSRLLSDRFSAERPKGSFSTLEIQRTEQGDSAMYLCASSLAGGPPQHFGDGTRLSIL.

This chain uses TRBV15 with TRBJ1-4; unclear D gene. V lost 3 bases and J 8 bases, leaving 10 bases between the germline ends. The CDR3 runs to 13 residues. Looked up from germline, CDR1 is LNHNV and CDR2 is YYDKDF (reference sequence). CDR3 amino acids: CATSSWVEEKLFF. The CDR3 nucleotides read TGTGCCACCAGCAGTTGGGTGGAGGAAAAACTGTTTTTT.

This clone occurred a few times. This chain links TRBV27 with TRBJ1-1, with D possibly matching TRBD1 (5 bases). V lost 2 bases, J lost 5 bases, and 12 bases lay in between. Germline CDR1 is MNHEY and CDR2 is SMNVEV (reference sequence). The CDR3 is made up of 14 amino acids. This chain's CDR3 is CASSLLGGGTEAFF. The DNA for the CDR3 is TGTGCCAGCAGTTTACTCGGGGGGGGAACTGAAGCTTTCTTT.

This clone was observed a handful of times. This chain joins TRBV10-3 and TRBJ2-2, with 11 bases aligning to TRBD1. V trimming: 6 bases; J trimming: 3 bases; junction bases outside the gene matches: 3. CDR1 and CDR2 (germline): ENHRY, SYGVKD. This CDR3 spans 15 amino acids. CDR3 loop: CAISGQGAYTGELFF. CDR3 nucleotides: TGTGCCATCAGCGGACAGGGGGCTTACACCGGGGAGCTGTTTTTT.

The chain recombines TRBV5-1 with TRBJ2-5; D not certain. Germline CDR1 is SGHRS and CDR2 is YFSETQ. This CDR3 has 14 residues. V was pared by 3 bases and J by 2 bases, with 11 bases between. CDR3 coding DNA: TGCGCCAGCAGCTCTCAAACACTACAAGAGACCCAGTACTTC. Protein: CASSSQTLQETQYF.

This rearrangement joins TRBV28 to TRBJ1-2; TRBD1 aligns across 8 bases. CDR3 length: 14 amino acids. V was clipped by 4 bases and J by 8 bases; unmatched bases: 9. CDR1 is MDHEN, CDR2 SYDVKM, per germline. This CDR3 is CASSYPGQGSGYTF. CDR3 in DNA: TGTGCCAGCAGTTACCCCGGACAGGGATCGGGCTACACCTTC.

In its sample, this clone was seen a few times. The CDR3 bases are TGTGCCAGCAGTTCCGGGACAGGGCGTAATTCACCCCTCCACTTT. Protein product: CASSSGTGRNSPLHF. The J gene is TRBJ1-6, the V gene TRBV28; 9 nucleotides align to TRBD1. V was clipped by 4 bases and J by 6 bases; unmatched bases: 4. The CDR3 runs 15 residues. Germline values: CDR1 MDHEN, CDR2 SYDVKM.

The V gene is TRBV5-4, the J gene TRBJ2-2, with TRBD2 matching over 12 bases. The CDR3 consists of 17 residues. V shed 4 bases and J 3 bases; nucleotides not matched to a gene: 7. Germline V gene sequence: CDR1 SGHNT, CDR2 YYREEE (reference sequence). The chain's CDR3 is CASSNRTSGAHTGELFF. DNA of the CDR3: TGTGCCAGCAGCAACCGGACTAGCGGGGCGCACACCGGGGAGCTGTTTTTT.

The CDR3 sequence is CASSPDRNYGYTF. DNA of the CDR3: TGTGCCAGCAGCCCCGATAGAAACTATGGCTACACCTTC. The chain couples TRBV9 to TRBJ1-2; D is uncertain. The CDR3 has 13 amino acids. Germline loops: CDR1 SGDLS, CDR2 YYNGEE. The ends were cut back, 4 bases at V and 2 bases at J, with 9 bases in the middle.

V gene TRBV15 combines with J gene TRBJ2-7, with D tentatively TRBD2 (7 bases). Germline V gene data show CDR1 as LNHNV and CDR2 as YYDKDF (reference sequence). The V end was cut by 0 bases, the J end by 5 bases, with 17 bases between. This CDR3 comprises 16 residues. The CDR3 DNA reads as TGTGCCACCAGCAGAGATAGGGGGAGGGCTTTGGACGAGCAGTACTTC. Its translation is CATSRDRGRALDEQYF.

As DNA, the CDR3 is TGCGCCAGCAGCTTGGCCGACAGGAATTCACCCCTCCACTTT. Protein product: CASSLADRNSPLHF. The chain couples TRBV5-1 to TRBJ1-6; perhaps TRBD1 as D (6 bases). The CDR3 sequence is 14 residues long. Germline V gene sequence: CDR1 SGHRS, CDR2 YFSETQ. Trimming removed 0 bases from V and 7 bases from J, with 8 bases in between.

The chain uses TRBV11-1 and TRBJ1-1, with TRBD1 as a possible D gene (5 bases). Trimming took off 5 bases at V and 4 bases at J, with 11 bases between the two ends. The CDR3 length is 13 residues. Germline CDR1 reads SGHAT; CDR2 reads FQDESV (reference sequence). The CDR3 protein is CASSQGRRTEAFF. For the CDR3, the DNA is TGTGCCAGCAGCCAGGGTAGGCGCACTGAAGCTTTCTTT.

There are a few counts of this clone. The chain couples TRBV2 to TRBJ1-3, with 10 bases aligning to TRBD1. Looked up from germline, CDR1 is SNHLY and CDR2 is FYNNEI. This CDR3 is 17 amino acids long. V was clipped by 6 bases and J by 4 bases; unmatched bases: 12. The DNA of the CDR3 is TGTGCCAGCAGGCCGAAGGGGACAGGGGTGAGAGGAAACACCATATATTTT. It is translated as CASRPKGTGVRGNTIYF.

V is TRBV6-7 and J is TRBJ2-7; D not certain. TRBV6-7 is assigned to the ORF class and has an uncertain function. The CDR3 runs 9 residues. V was cut by 7 bases and J by 9 bases, with 7 bases left in between. Here the CDR3 DNA reads TGTGCCAGCAATATAGCGCAGTACTTC. It translates to CASNIAQYF.

The chain links TRBV28 to TRBJ1-1; 10 bases are shared with TRBD1. There are 16 residues in the CDR3. The germline gives CDR1 MDHEN, CDR2 SYDVKM. J gave up 5 bases and V 6 bases, and 12 bases lay outside the gene matches. The CDR3 sequence: CASSPPGQGPGTEAFF. The CDR3 bases are TGTGCCAGCAGCCCACCGGGACAGGGGCCGGGGACTGAAGCTTTCTTT.

This clone appeared a single time. The chain carries TRBV27 and TRBJ1-2; 12 bases agree with TRBD1. The CDR3 has 14 residues. The germline V gene encodes CDR1 MNHEY and CDR2 SMNVEV (reference sequence). J gave up 6 bases and V 6 bases, and 5 bases lay outside the gene matches. The CDR3 sequence is CASRGGQGAHGYTF. The CDR3 DNA follows: TGTGCCAGCAGGGGGGGACAGGGGGCACATGGCTACACCTTC.

The rearrangement links TRBV7-2 to TRBJ1-2; possible D gene TRBD1, 5 bases. Germline V gives CDR1 SGHTA, CDR2 FQGNSA. Trimming stripped 5 bases from V and 6 bases from J, with 25 bases between. The CDR3 extends over 17 amino acids. The CDR3 DNA sequence: TGTGCCAGCAGCCCCCTTAAAGGGGTTCGGACATGGGATGGCTACACCTTC. Amino acids: CASSPLKGVRTWDGYTF.

The chain combines TRBV4-3 with TRBJ2-1; 9 nucleotides line up with TRBD1. This CDR3 region has 15 residues. J gave up 6 bases and V 4 bases, and 7 bases lay outside the gene matches. Germline V CDR1 and CDR2: LGHNA, YSLEER. In DNA form, the CDR3 reads TGCGCCAGCAGCCCCAGACAGGGGGGGATCAATGAGCAGTTCTTC. It specifies CASSPRQGGINEQFF.

The chain carries TRBV5-1 and TRBJ1-2; TRBD1 might be the D (5 bases). The V end lost 4 bases, the J end lost 4 bases, and 17 bases lay between the germline ends. The length of the CDR3 is 15 residues. In germline, CDR1 is SGHRS, CDR2 YFSETQ. CDR3: CASSLPGGAIYGYTF. The CDR3 DNA reads as TGCGCCAGCAGCCTCCCCGGTGGGGCCATCTATGGCTACACCTTC.

This rearrangement joins TRBV27 to TRBJ2-3, with a tentative D call TRBD2 (5 bases). V was cut by 2 bases and J by 2 bases, with 8 bases left in between. The CDR3 consists of 14 residues. Germline CDR1 reads MNHEY; CDR2 reads SMNVEV (reference sequence). Written as DNA, the CDR3 is TGTGCCAGCAGTTTAAACGGGGACACAGATACGCAGTATTTT. Protein sequence: CASSLNGDTDTQYF.

The V gene is TRBV28, the J gene TRBJ1-2; tentative D call: TRBD1 (6 bases). The V gene lost 5 bases and the J gene lost 4 bases, with 11 bases spanning the gap. The CDR3 runs to 13 residues. CDR1 and CDR2 from the germline V gene are MDHEN and SYDVKM. CDR3 DNA sequence: TGTGCCAGCAGTGTTACAGGGAGCTATGGCTACACCTTC. Amino acid sequence: CASSVTGSYGYTF.

This chain links TRBV27 with TRBJ2-2; TRBD2 might be the D (6 bases). From germline, CDR1 is MNHEY and CDR2 SMNVEV (reference sequence). The CDR3 contains 15 residues. V lost 2 bases and J 6 bases, leaving 13 bases between the germline ends. The CDR3 bases are TGTGCCAGCAGTTTAATTAGAGGAGGGTCCGGGGAGCTGTTTTTT. Its protein is CASSLIRGGSGELFF.

The chain has TRBV19 and TRBJ2-1; 9 bases agree with TRBD2. The J segment lost 6 bases and the V segment lost 4 bases, leaving 10 bases of the junction unmatched. CDR1 and CDR2 from the germline V gene are LNHDA and SQIVND (reference sequence). The CDR3 has 16 residues. The CDR3, as DNA: TGTGCCAGTAGTACCCACTCTGCGGGGGGGCGCAATGAGCAGTTCTTC. It is translated as CASSTHSAGGRNEQFF. The full variable domain, rest sourced from reference TRBV19 and TRBJ2-1, is DGGITQSPKYLFRKEGQNVTLSCEQNLNHDAMYWYRQDPGQGLRLIYYSQIVNDFQKGDIAEGYSVSREKKESFPLTVTSAQKNPTAFYLCASSTHSAGGRNEQFFGPGTRLTVL.

This chain links TRBV9 with TRBJ1-2, with TRBD1 as a possible D gene (5 bases). Trimming stripped 0 bases from V and 7 bases from J, with 10 bases between. Germline V gene sequence: CDR1 SGDLS, CDR2 YYNGEE. This CDR3 is 13 amino acids long. CDR3 sequence reads: CASSVEGGAGYTF. The CDR3 DNA reads TGTGCCAGCAGCGTAGAGGGCGGGGCTGGCTACACCTTC.

The CDR3 region is CASTQIGRGGNTIYF. CDR3 DNA sequence: TGTGCCAGCACCCAAATAGGCAGGGGGGGAAACACCATATATTTT. The rearrangement uses TRBV2 and TRBJ1-3; 7 nucleotides line up with TRBD1. V gave up 7 bases and J gave up 4 bases; unmatched junction bases: 10. The CDR3 contains 15 residues. Germline-derived CDR1 and CDR2 are SNHLY and FYNNEI.

V gene TRBV7-8 combines with J gene TRBJ2-7; D possibly corresponds to TRBD1 (5 bases). The V and J ends lost 4 bases and 6 bases respectively, with 16 bases between them. Germline CDR1 is SGHVS and CDR2 is FQNEAQ. The CDR3 consists of 14 residues. DNA of the CDR3: TGTGCCAGCAGCTGGGTGCCCCCAGGGCGCGAGCAGTACTTC. Amino acid sequence: CASSWVPPGREQYF.

This clone has only one observation. This sequence joins TRBV7-2 and TRBJ1-6; 9 bases are shared with TRBD1. The CDR3 runs 15 residues. With 5 bases clipped from V and 8 bases from J, the junction kept 7 bases outside the gene matches. Germline loops: CDR1 SGHTA, CDR2 FQGNSA. The CDR3 DNA reads TGTGCCAGCAGCCCGCGGACAGGGGCCTATTCACCCCTCCACTTT. Its translation: CASSPRTGAYSPLHF.

This chain connects TRBV4-2 to TRBJ2-1; D may be TRBD2 (5 bases). Trimming stripped 4 bases from V and 2 bases from J, with 9 bases between. CDR3 length: 14 residues. CDR1 is LGHNA, CDR2 YNFKEQ, per germline. The chain's CDR3 is CASSLLGAYNEQFF. The CDR3 region has the DNA TGTGCCAGCAGCCTCCTCGGGGCCTACAATGAGCAGTTCTTC.

Here the CDR3 reads CATGILDEQYF. The CDR3 DNA is TGTGCCACCGGTATATTGGACGAGCAGTACTTC. The J gene is TRBJ2-7, the V gene TRBV6-5; D gene ambiguous. The germline V and J ends were trimmed by 10 bases and 5 bases, with 12 bases remaining between them. The CDR3 loop spans 11 amino acids. Germline V CDR1 and CDR2: MNHEY, SVGAGI.

The chain uses TRBV5-1 and TRBJ1-6, with D possibly matching TRBD1 (5 bases). The germline CDR1 and CDR2 sequences are SGHRS and YFSETQ. The CDR3 extends over 15 amino acids. Trimming shortened V by 0 bases and J by 10 bases, and 14 bases separated the two germline ends. CDR3: CASSLGPDSSSPLHF. The DNA of the CDR3 is TGCGCCAGCAGCTTGGGACCTGACAGTTCGTCACCCCTCCACTTT.

The chain combines TRBV6-1 with TRBJ1-5; D possibly corresponds to TRBD1 (5 bases). The V gene lost 2 bases and the J gene lost 2 bases, with 13 bases spanning the gap. This CDR3 comprises 16 residues. Germline values: CDR1 MNHNS, CDR2 SASEGT. The CDR3 here is CASSESKGRGNQPQHF. The DNA of the CDR3 is TGTGCCAGCAGTGAAAGTAAGGGGAGGGGCAATCAGCCCCAGCATTTT.